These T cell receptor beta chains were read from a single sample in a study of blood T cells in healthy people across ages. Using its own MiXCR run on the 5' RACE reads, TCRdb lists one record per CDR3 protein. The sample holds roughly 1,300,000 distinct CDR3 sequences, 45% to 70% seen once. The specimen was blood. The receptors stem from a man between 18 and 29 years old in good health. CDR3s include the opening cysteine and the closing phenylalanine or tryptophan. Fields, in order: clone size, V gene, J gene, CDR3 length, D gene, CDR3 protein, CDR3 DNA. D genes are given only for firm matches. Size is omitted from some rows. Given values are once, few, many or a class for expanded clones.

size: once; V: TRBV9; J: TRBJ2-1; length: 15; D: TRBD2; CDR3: CASSGLAEDYNEQFF; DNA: TGTGCCAGCAGCGGACTAGCGGAAGACTACAATGAGCAGTTCTTC
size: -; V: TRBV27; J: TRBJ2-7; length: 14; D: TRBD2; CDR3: CASSHNSGSYEQYF; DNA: TGTGCCAGCAGTCATAATAGCGGGAGCTACGAGCAGTACTTC
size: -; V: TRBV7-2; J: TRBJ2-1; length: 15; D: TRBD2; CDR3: CASRMIAGGLNEQFF; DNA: TGTGCCAGCAGGATGATAGCGGGGGGGCTGAATGAGCAGTTCTTC
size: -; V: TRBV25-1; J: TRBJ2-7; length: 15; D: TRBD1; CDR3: CASSADRGLGYEQYF; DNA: TGTGCCAGCAGTGCAGACAGGGGATTAGGCTACGAGCAGTACTTC
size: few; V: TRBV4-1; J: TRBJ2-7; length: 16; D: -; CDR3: CASSQDFGRETYEQYF; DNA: TGCGCCAGCAGCCAAGATTTCGGCAGGGAGACCTACGAGCAGTACTTC
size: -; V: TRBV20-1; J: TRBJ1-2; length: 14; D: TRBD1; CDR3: CSARVGQGYYGYTF; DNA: TGCAGTGCTAGAGTGGGACAGGGTTACTATGGCTACACCTTC
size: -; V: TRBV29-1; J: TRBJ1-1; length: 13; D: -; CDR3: CSVLQNMNTEAFF; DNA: TGCAGCGTACTACAGAACATGAACACTGAAGCTTTCTTT
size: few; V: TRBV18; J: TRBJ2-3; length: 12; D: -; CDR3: CATRPFRDTQYF; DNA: TGTGCCACACGGCCGTTTCGAGATACGCAGTATTTT
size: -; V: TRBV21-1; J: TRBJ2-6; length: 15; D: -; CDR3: CAIAHRTSGANVLTF; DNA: TGTGCCATCGCCCACCGGACTTCTGGGGCCAACGTCCTGACTTTC
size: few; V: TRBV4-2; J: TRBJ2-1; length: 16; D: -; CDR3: CASSQAGTPRVDEQFF; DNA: TGTGCCAGCAGCCAAGCCGGCACTCCCCGGGTTGATGAGCAGTTCTTC
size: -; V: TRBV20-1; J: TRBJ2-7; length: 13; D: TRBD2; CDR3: CSARSGIGYEQYF; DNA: TGCAGTGCTAGGAGCGGGATAGGCTACGAGCAGTACTTC
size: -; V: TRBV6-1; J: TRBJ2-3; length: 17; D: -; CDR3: CASRLRVGRSSTDTQYF; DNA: TGTGCCAGCAGACTCCGGGTGGGGCGGTCCAGCACAGATACGCAGTATTTT
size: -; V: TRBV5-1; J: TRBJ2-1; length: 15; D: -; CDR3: CANSWEVEGGNEQFF; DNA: TGCGCCAACAGCTGGGAAGTGGAGGGCGGAAATGAGCAGTTCTTC
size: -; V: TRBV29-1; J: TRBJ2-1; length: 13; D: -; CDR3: CSVWADTYNEQFF; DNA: TGCAGCGTTTGGGCAGACACCTACAATGAGCAGTTCTTC
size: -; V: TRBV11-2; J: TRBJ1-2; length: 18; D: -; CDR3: CASTVPGIVGFSNYGYTF; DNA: TGTGCCAGCACCGTTCCCGGGATTGTTGGGTTCTCGAACTATGGCTACACCTTC
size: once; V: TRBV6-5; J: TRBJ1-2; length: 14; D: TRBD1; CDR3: CASSSPLQGNGYTF; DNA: TGTGCCAGCAGTTCCCCCTTACAGGGGAATGGCTACACCTTC
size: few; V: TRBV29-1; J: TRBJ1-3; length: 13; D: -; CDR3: CSVEGTTGNTIYF; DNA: TGCAGCGTTGAAGGAACAACTGGAAACACCATATATTTT
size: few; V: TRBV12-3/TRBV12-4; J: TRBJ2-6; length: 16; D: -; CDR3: CASMISRAAGANVLTF; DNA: TGTGCCAGCATGATATCCAGGGCTGCTGGGGCCAACGTCCTGACTTTC
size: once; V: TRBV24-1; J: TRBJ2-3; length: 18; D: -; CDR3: CATSDYPRGRRPPDTQYF; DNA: TGTGCCACCAGTGACTACCCTCGGGGTAGGCGTCCTCCAGATACGCAGTATTTT
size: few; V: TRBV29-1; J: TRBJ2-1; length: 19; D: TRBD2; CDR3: CSVGRGLAPFKVPYNEQFF; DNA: TGCAGCGTTGGCCGGGGACTAGCGCCTTTTAAAGTACCCTACAATGAGCAGTTCTTC
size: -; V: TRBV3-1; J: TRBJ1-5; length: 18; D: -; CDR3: CASSQGGRGGLWNQPQHF; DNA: TGTGCCAGCAGCCAAGGGGGGCGTGGGGGGCTGTGGAATCAGCCCCAGCATTTT
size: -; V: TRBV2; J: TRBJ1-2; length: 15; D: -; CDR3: CASSEAWGNSYGYTF; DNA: TGTGCCAGCAGTGAAGCTTGGGGGAATAGCTATGGCTACACCTTC
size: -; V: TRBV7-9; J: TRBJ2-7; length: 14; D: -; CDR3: CASSHRDLSYEQYF; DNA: TGTGCCAGCAGCCACCGGGACCTATCCTACGAGCAGTACTTC
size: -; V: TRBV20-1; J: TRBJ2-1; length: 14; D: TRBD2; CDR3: CSAILGRGYNEQFF; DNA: TGCAGTGCGATCCTAGGGCGGGGGTACAATGAGCAGTTCTTC
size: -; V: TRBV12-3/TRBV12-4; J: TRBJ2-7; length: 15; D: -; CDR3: CASSPILAGGNEQYF; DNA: TGTGCCAGCAGTCCCATCTTGGCAGGGGGGAACGAGCAGTACTTC
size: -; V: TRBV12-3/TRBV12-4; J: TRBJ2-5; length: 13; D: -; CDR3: CAGRPNPRETQYF; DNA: TGTGCCGGCAGACCAAACCCTAGAGAGACCCAGTACTTC
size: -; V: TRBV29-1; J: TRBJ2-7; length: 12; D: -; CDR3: CSAAGQNYEQYF; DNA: TGCAGCGCCGCGGGACAGAACTACGAGCAGTACTTC
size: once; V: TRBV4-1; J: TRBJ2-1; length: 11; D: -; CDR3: CASSDNSEQFF; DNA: TGCGCCAGCAGCGACAATAGTGAGCAGTTCTTC
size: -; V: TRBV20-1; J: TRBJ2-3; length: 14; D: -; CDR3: CSASVAASTDTQYF; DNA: TGCAGTGCTAGCGTGGCGGCTAGCACAGATACGCAGTATTTT
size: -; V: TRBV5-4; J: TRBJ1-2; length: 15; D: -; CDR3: CASSSIGVASYGYTF; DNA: TGTGCCAGCAGCTCCATCGGGGTCGCCTCCTATGGCTACACCTTC
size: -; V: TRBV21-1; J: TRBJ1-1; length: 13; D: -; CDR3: CASSPARNIEAFF; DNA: TGTGCCAGCAGCCCAGCCAGGAACATTGAAGCTTTCTTT
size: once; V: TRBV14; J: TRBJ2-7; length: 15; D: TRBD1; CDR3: CASSHRQGSAYEQYF; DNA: TGTGCCAGCAGCCATCGACAGGGGTCTGCCTACGAGCAGTACTTC
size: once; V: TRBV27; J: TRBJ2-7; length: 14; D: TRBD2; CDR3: CASSLLGGGNEQYF; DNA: TGTGCCAGCAGTTTATTAGGCGGGGGGAACGAGCAGTACTTC
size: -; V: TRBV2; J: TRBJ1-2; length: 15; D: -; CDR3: CASSVASLANYGYTF; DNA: TGTGCCAGCAGTGTGGCGTCACTTGCTAACTATGGCTACACCTTC
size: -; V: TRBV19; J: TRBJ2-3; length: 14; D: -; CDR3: CASSILTSSDTQYF; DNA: TGTGCCAGTAGTATCCTGACTAGTTCCGATACGCAGTATTTT
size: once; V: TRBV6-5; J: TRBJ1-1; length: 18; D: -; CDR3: CASSYMGGQLVSNTEAFF; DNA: TGTGCCAGCAGTTACATGGGAGGACAGCTGGTCTCGAACACTGAAGCTTTCTTT
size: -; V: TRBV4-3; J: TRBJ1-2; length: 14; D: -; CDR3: CASRHRSSNYGYTF; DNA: TGCGCCAGCAGGCACAGGTCCAGTAACTATGGCTACACCTTC
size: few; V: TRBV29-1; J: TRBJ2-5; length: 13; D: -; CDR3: CSVDGSRGETQYF; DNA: TGCAGCGTTGATGGGTCCAGGGGAGAGACCCAGTACTTC
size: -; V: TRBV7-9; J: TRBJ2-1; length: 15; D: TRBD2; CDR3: CASSSGLGPYNEQFF; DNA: TGTGCCAGCAGCTCGGGACTAGGACCGTACAATGAGCAGTTCTTC
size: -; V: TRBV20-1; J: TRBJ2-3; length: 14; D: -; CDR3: CSARDPQGLHGQYF; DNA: TGCAGTGCTAGAGATCCTCAGGGACTTCACGGGCAGTATTTT